There are a few counts of the clone carrying this T cell receptor (beta chain). Its antigen is not known. The record originates from a study of T cell repertoires and HLA-DP antigens. Study-level information: Sorted CD137+CD4+ samples averaged roughly 0.2 ug DNA; pre-culture CD4+ samples, 1,200 ng.

The protocol was immunoSEQ multiplex PCR, while the TCRdb copy is restricted to in-frame clones and leaves out a portion. The sample contains about 89,000 clones, roughly nine tenths of which appear only once. Study-level findings and limits: Sorted CD137+ clonality was roughly 0.4 for both alloantigens, versus approximately 0.04 pre-culture.

This clonotype was sampled from a man aged 50-60 years in good health and CMV-seronegative. The sample was CD4+ T cells from PBMCs.

The CDR3, as DNA: TGTGCCAGTAGTATAACGGCGGGATGGGGGACAGATACGCAGTATTTT. As protein: CASSITAGWGTDTQYF. This chain connects TRBV19 to TRBJ2-3; D is possibly TRBD2 (6 bases). This CDR3 is built from 16 residues. The V end lost 2 bases, the J end lost 3 bases, and 15 bases lay between the germline ends. Germline V gene lookup returns CDR1 LNHDA and CDR2 SQIVND (reference sequence).